These 21 T cell receptor beta chains were sequenced from one sample in a study of cytotoxic CD8 clonotypes in ibrutinib-treated CLL (dated by TCRdb to the early 2020s). Library preparation employed the immunoSEQ multiplex PCR assay. TCRdb took over this immuneACCESS table, retaining in-frame rearrangements with V and J assigned. Such tables are incomplete; in checked studies, under half of the missing clones stem from an unresolved V gene, and the remainder is unexplained. A total of about 140,000 clones appear in this sample, approximately 80% of them only once. Around 30% of the sample lies in the top ten. Taken with the paper, the label for time point translates to: 12 months on ibrutinib. The input for sequencing was PBMCs, taken after 12 months of ibrutinib treatment. These receptors were taken from a human donor with chronic lymphocytic leukemia.

The chain carries TRBV5-1 and TRBJ2-2; 9 nucleotides align to TRBD1. Germline CDR1 and CDR2: SGHRS and YFSETQ. The CDR3 is 16 amino acids. The trim removed 4 bases at V and 7 bases at J, leaving 11 bases unmatched. CDR3 DNA: TGCGCCAGCAGCGGTGAACCGACAGGGGGGAACGGGGAGCTGTTTTTT. Residues: CASSGEPTGGNGELFF.

This chain links TRBV28 with TRBJ1-1; no clear D. Germline CDR1 MDHEN, CDR2 SYDVKM. V gave up 3 bases and J gave up 3 bases, with 8 bases separating them. The CDR3 loop spans 13 amino acids. The CDR3 sequence is CASSFIPYTEAFF. CDR3 DNA sequence: TGTGCCAGCAGTTTCATCCCCTACACTGAAGCTTTCTTT.

The chain links TRBV7-2 to TRBJ2-7; no clear D gene. CDR1 and CDR2 (germline): SGHTA, FQGNSA. V lost 3 bases and J 13 bases, leaving 16 bases between the germline ends. The CDR3 sequence is 12 residues long. The CDR3 DNA reads as TGTGCCAGCAGCTTGACCCTAAAAGCATGCTACTTC. Its translation is CASSLTLKACYF.

Here the CDR3 reads CASSLASGVSGANVLTF. CDR3 nucleotide sequence: TGCGCCAGCAGCTTGGCCTCGGGGGTCTCTGGGGCCAACGTCCTGACTTTC. The chain joins TRBV5-1 to TRBJ2-6, with D possibly TRBD2 on 6 matching bases. Germline V gene data show CDR1 as SGHRS and CDR2 as YFSETQ. The CDR3 is 17 amino acids. Trimming removed 0 bases at V and 0 bases at J, with 10 bases between.

The table lists this clone with many counts. The chain carries TRBV5-1 and TRBJ1-6; TRBD1 matches at 10 bases. After removal of 2 bases from V and 7 bases from J, the junction contained 6 bases not matched to a gene. The CDR3 runs to 16 residues. Germline CDR1 reads SGHRS; CDR2 reads YFSETQ. This CDR3 is CASSFLGQGPNSPLHF. DNA for the CDR3: TGCGCCAGCAGCTTCTTGGGACAGGGGCCGAATTCACCCCTCCACTTT.

This clone was seen at least ten times. The CDR3 nucleotides read TGCGCCAGCAGTGAGCCGCCGGGGGGGAGCGGGACGGGCTCTGGGGCCAACGTCCTGACTTTC. It is translated as CASSEPPGGSGTGSGANVLTF. This chain links TRBV10-1 with TRBJ2-6, with 8 nucleotides matching TRBD2. This CDR3 region has 21 residues. The J segment lost 0 bases and the V segment lost 2 bases, leaving 15 bases of the junction unmatched. Germline lookup yields CDR1 WNHNN and CDR2 SYGVQD (reference sequence).

This chain uses TRBV14 with TRBJ1-1; possible D gene TRBD1, 5 bases. The CDR3 spans 14 residues. The germline V gene encodes CDR1 SGHDN and CDR2 FVKESK. The V end was cut by 1 base, the J end by 0 bases, with 6 bases between. CDR3: CASSQVGLNTEAFF. DNA of the CDR3: TGTGCCAGCAGCCAAGTGGGACTGAACACTGAAGCTTTCTTT.

The V call is TRBV7-2, the J call TRBJ2-7, with D perhaps matching TRBD2 (5 bases). Trimming took 3 bases from V and 6 from J, leaving 15 bases between them. CDR1 SGHTA and CDR2 FQGNSA come from the germline V gene. The CDR3 totals 14 residues. DNA of the CDR3: TGTGCCAGCAGCTTTGATAGGATGGCGGGCGAGCAGTACTTC. This encodes CASSFDRMAGEQYF.

This chain links TRBV2 with TRBJ1-4; D is ambiguous. Germline V gene data show CDR1 as SNHLY and CDR2 as FYNNEI. The CDR3 is made up of 12 amino acids. With 6 bases removed from V and 4 bases from J, the gap between germline ends came to 6 bases. The CDR3 DNA sequence: TGTGCCAGCAGCGGGAGTAATGAAAAACTGTTTTTT. It translates to CASSGSNEKLFF.

V gene TRBV5-8 combines with J gene TRBJ1-1; D uncertain. CDR1 and CDR2 from the germline V gene are SGHTS and YDEGEE. The CDR3 covers 13 residues. Trimming cost V 1 base and J 1 base, with 5 bases left between them. This CDR3 reads CASSLNWNTEAFF. The CDR3 region has the DNA TGTGCCAGCAGCTTGAACTGGAACACTGAAGCTTTCTTT.

This chain links TRBV30 with TRBJ1-4, with D perhaps TRBD1 (5 bases). V lost 3 bases to trimming and J lost 0 bases, with 20 bases between them. Germline assignment: CDR1 GTSNPN and CDR2 SVGIG (reference sequence). CDR3 length: 18 amino acids. CDR3 in amino acids: CAWRRLGQWDATNEKLFF. The CDR3 nucleotides read TGTGCCTGGAGACGCCTGGGGCAGTGGGATGCAACTAATGAAAAACTGTTTTTT.

The chain couples TRBV11-1 to TRBJ2-1; tentatively, D is TRBD1 (6 bases). In germline, CDR1 is SGHAT, CDR2 FQDESV (reference sequence). Trimming pared 2 bases from V and 1 base from J, leaving 15 bases between. CDR3 length equals 17 residues. Here the CDR3 DNA reads TGTGCCAGCAGCTTACTTGCCGGACAGCCTTCCTACAATGAGCAGTTCTTC. Translating it yields CASSLLAGQPSYNEQFF.

CDR3 loop: CATETGTVYEQYF. The CDR3 DNA follows: TGTGCCACCGAGACCGGGACGGTCTACGAGCAGTACTTC. The chain recombines TRBV28 with TRBJ2-7; either TRBD1 or TRBD2 may supply D (5 bases each). Trimming removed 10 bases from V and 3 bases from J, with 16 bases in between. The V gene's germline CDR1 is MDHEN and CDR2 SYDVKM. The CDR3 is made up of 13 amino acids.

The V gene is TRBV9, the J gene TRBJ2-1, with 9 bases matching TRBD2. The CDR3 is made up of 15 amino acids. The V gene end was trimmed by 0 bases and the J gene end by 4 bases; junction bases not matched to a gene: 2. Per germline, CDR1 SGDLS and CDR2 YYNGEE. The CDR3 region is CASSVGTSGYNEQFF. CDR3 DNA sequence: TGTGCCAGCAGCGTAGGAACTAGCGGGTACAATGAGCAGTTCTTC.

This clone was counted only a few times. The genes are TRBV7-8 and TRBJ1-5; D is unresolved. This CDR3 has 15 amino acids. V lost 2 bases and J 0 bases, leaving 8 bases between the germline ends. Germline CDR1 SGHVS, CDR2 FQNEAQ. The CDR3 sequence is CASSLSGYSNQPQHF. The CDR3 DNA reads as TGTGCCAGCAGCTTATCGGGTTATAGCAATCAGCCCCAGCATTTT.

V gene TRBV5-8 combines with J gene TRBJ2-6, with 8 bases that match TRBD1. The CDR3 is 18 amino acids. J was trimmed by 2 bases and V by 5 bases; bases with no gene match: 12. Germline assignment: CDR1 SGHTS and CDR2 YDEGEE. The CDR3 loop reads CASSPKRQGATGANVLTF. CDR3 nucleotide sequence: TGTGCCAGCAGTCCGAAGCGGCAGGGGGCGACTGGGGCCAACGTCCTGACTTTC.

This chain uses TRBV6-1 with TRBJ2-2; D is possibly TRBD1 (6 bases). The CDR3 runs 15 residues. V shed 1 base and J shed 3 bases, with 9 bases lying between them. Germline CDR1 and CDR2: MNHNS and SASEGT. The DNA for the CDR3 is TGTGCCAGCAGTGAAGTGGGGGCTTACACCGGGGAGCTGTTTTTT. This translates into CASSEVGAYTGELFF.

The CDR3 DNA follows: TGTGCCAGCAGCCGCGGCACAGGGAGAGGAAACACCATATATTTT. It is translated as CASSRGTGRGNTIYF. The rearrangement links TRBV7-9 to TRBJ1-3; tentative D call: TRBD1 (6 bases). Germline V lookup: CDR1 SEHNR, CDR2 FQNEAQ (reference sequence). Trimming removed 5 bases at V and 4 bases at J, with 15 bases between. There are 15 residues in the CDR3.

The rearrangement uses TRBV5-1 and TRBJ2-7, with TRBD1 identical over 9 bases. V lost 4 bases to trimming and J lost 4 bases; unmatched junction nucleotides: 3. Germline CDR1 SGHRS, CDR2 YFSETQ. The CDR3 length is 13 residues. The CDR3 bases are TGCGCCAGCAGCGGGGGGACAGGGTACGAGCAGTACTTC. As protein: CASSGGTGYEQYF.

The chain has TRBV10-3 and TRBJ2-7; D unresolved. V was clipped by 0 bases and J by 1 base, with 16 bases between them. Germline values: CDR1 ENHRY, CDR2 SYGVKD. CDR3 size: 17 residues. In DNA, the CDR3 is TGTGCCATCAGTGAGTCAACTGCCAAGGCCTTTTCCTACGAGCAGTACTTC. The encoded protein is CAISESTAKAFSYEQYF.

The chain carries TRBV6-5 and TRBJ1-2; tentatively, D is TRBD1 (5 bases). Germline loops: CDR1 MNHEY, CDR2 SVGAGI. CDR3 size: 15 residues. Trimming shortened V by 8 bases and J by 4 bases, and 20 bases separated the two germline ends. For the CDR3, the DNA is TGTGCCAGCGTAAAAAAACCCGACAGTAGCTATGGCTACACCTTC. The encoded protein is CASVKKPDSSYGYTF.